This TCR beta chain was sequenced for a study of shared clonotypes between healthy human individuals. Study-wide context: Donor composition was a couple of women and a few men, aged 18 to 49. CD8 memory received one plate per donor, CD8 naive two, CD4 memory three and CD4 naive three.

Deep-level running was used for the assay. Profiling relied on immunoSEQ multiplex PCR, and the TCRdb table lists in-frame clones only, not all of them. This table has some 2,000,000 clones, nearly 97% appearing once. The donors were adults (healthy and HIV-negative) with no recent acute infections or vaccinations. The V gene's germline CDR1 is MDHEN and CDR2 SYDVKM. The CDR3 sequence is 15 residues long. The V end lost 5 bases, the J end lost 3 bases, and 14 bases lay between the germline ends. What was sequenced was naive CD4+ T cells sorted from blood. The subset was: CD45RA+ positively selected. The rearrangement uses TRBV28 and TRBJ2-4, with D tentatively TRBD1 (6 bases). This sequence originates from a man aged 18 to 29 in good health. This chain's CDR3 is CASSTPRDIKNIQYF. The CDR3 DNA reads TGTGCCAGCAGTACCCCCCGGGACATCAAAAACATTCAGTACTTC.